The entry below gives a single TCR beta chain sequence along with its context. Its antigen has not been determined. No base qualities exist here, and no much larger clone lies one base off it. The time point label of this sample denotes: sample taken at primary tumor resection. For TCR sequencing, whole RNA was extracted from tumor and nontumor lung tissue, or from cryopreserved PBMC samples, and no cell sorting was done. Donors were 72 patients with early-stage, untreated non-small cell lung cancer from the lung TRACERx cohort. Patients were selected for TCR sequencing only if sufficient RNA was available from at least two tumor regions. This entry belongs to a study of spatial heterogeneity in lung cancer (dated by TCRdb to between 2017 and 2020). For the study in its entirety: Beta-chain transcripts were consistently detected in greater numbers than alpha-chain transcripts, which likely reflected higher beta-chain transcript abundance. In the raw uncorrected reads, each unique combination of TCR and UMI appeared more than ten times on average. The study quantitatively compared TCR alpha and beta repertoires across multiple tumor regions, matched nontumor lung and blood in non-small cell lung cancer. TCR repertoire features were related to nonsynonymous mutation counts determined by whole-exome sequencing of tumor tissue. At surgery, both alpha and beta chains were TCR-sequenced in more than 200 tumor regions, roughly 64 matched nontumor lung samples and a few dozen PBMC samples.

Via the germline V gene, CDR1 is SNHLY and CDR2 FYNNEI. V and J lose 2 bases and 6 bases, and a span of 14 bases separates them. The CDR3 runs 15 residues from the cysteine to the phenylalanine. This entry keeps only the CDR3 DNA: 45 bases, framed from base 1. Libraries were built with 5' RACE. Sequencing used a NextSeq 500. The TCR library protocol attached a unique molecular identifier to each TCR cDNA molecule to allow correction of PCR and sequencing errors. The authors' pipeline ran thus. TCR identification, UMI-based error correction and CDR3 extraction were all carried out with Decombinator tools. Expanded TCRs were defined as those above a frequency of 2 per 1,000, corresponding to the top 1% of the tumor frequency distribution. Renyi diversity was computed with the R vegan package after each repertoire had been subsampled 100 times to 5,000 TCRs. CDR3 similarity networks were built from amino acid triplet string-kernel similarity, connecting CDR3s with pairwise similarity above 0.82. TCRdb ran its own pipeline on the public reads, namely fastp trimming at Q25 and MiXCR clone calling, and kept in-frame beta chains. Entries are consolidated by CDR3 protein sequence, retaining the most common genes and DNA. The V and J calls here are based on TCRdb, not the publication. Counted in this sample were roughly 91,000 distinct CDR3 sequences; approximately 20% of them appeared once. The ten top clones hold 5.5% to 7% of the sample.

General study outcomes and caveats: Additional single-cell paired TCR alpha and beta sequencing was considered necessary to confirm, at a functional level, the hypothesis that regional TCRs recognize regional mutations. Ubiquitous expanded tumor TCRs were detected in blood more often at tumor resection than at routine follow-up.

Sequenced here: PBMCs, sampled at surgery. The chain is made from TRBV2 and TRBJ2-4; possibly the D gene is TRBD1, per 5 matching bases. This TCR derives from a male donor with early-stage non-small cell lung cancer. The CDR3 amino acid sequence is: CASSERTGGGNIQYF. The bases are TGTGCCAGCAGTGAACGCACAGGCGGCGGAAACATTCAGTACTTC.